This entry features one T cell receptor (beta chain) sequence. As yet, its antigen is unknown. CDR1 is SNHLY, CDR2 FYNNEI, per germline. The CDR3 is 11 amino acids. V was pared by 9 bases and J by 7 bases, with 12 bases between. TCRdb reprocessed the reads via MiXCR and lists one record per CDR3 protein. Of about 130,000 distinct CDR3 sequences listed, approximately 9.2% are singletons. This record belongs to a study of T cell repertoires in cytomegalovirus infection. Notes on the study in general: The study found HLA-C-restricted CMV-specific TCR beta clonotypes dominating the ex vivo response.

The material sequenced was PBMCs. The clonotype originates from a human donor in good health (CMV status not recorded). Some clones in this sample may be carry-over from other donors' samples. V is TRBV2 and J is TRBJ1-1; perhaps TRBD1 as D (5 bases). The CDR3 DNA sequence: TGTGCCAGACAATCGGGGCTTGAAGCTTTCTTT. Translated, it gives CARQSGLEAFF. Filled out from reference TRBV2 and TRBJ1-1, the complete variable domain reads EPEVTQTPSHQVTQMGQEVILRCVPISNHLYFYWYRQILGQKVEFLVSFYNNEISEKSEIFDDQFSVERPDGSNFTLKIRSTKLEDSAMYFCARQSGLEAFFGQGTRLTVV.